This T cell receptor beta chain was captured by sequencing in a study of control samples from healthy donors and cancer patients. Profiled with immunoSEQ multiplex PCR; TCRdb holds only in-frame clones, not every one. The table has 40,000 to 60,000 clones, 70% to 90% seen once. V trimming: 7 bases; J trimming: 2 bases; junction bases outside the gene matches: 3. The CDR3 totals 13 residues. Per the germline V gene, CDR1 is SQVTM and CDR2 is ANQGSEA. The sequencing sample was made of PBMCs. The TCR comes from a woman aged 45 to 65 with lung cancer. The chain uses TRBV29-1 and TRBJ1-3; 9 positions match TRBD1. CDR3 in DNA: TGCAGCGCCAGACAGGGGGCTGGAAACACCATATATTTT. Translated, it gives CSARQGAGNTIYF. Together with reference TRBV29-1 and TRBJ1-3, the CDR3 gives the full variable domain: SAVISQKPSRDICQRGTSLTIQCQVDSQVTMMFWYRQQPGQSLTLIATANQGSEATYESGFVIDKFPISRPNLTFSTLTVSNMSPEDSSIYLCSARQGAGNTIYFGEGSWLTVV.